This T cell receptor (beta chain) was observed in a study of T cell responses to AZD1222 COVID-19 vaccine. Study information: Both about-4-week and about-12-week second-dose recipients were combined.

As to this clone: Its antigen remains unidentified.

Broader study findings: The study reported that nearly half of spike-specific TCRs target unmutated variant regions. Clonal diversity was possibly underestimated, and white British individuals and females predominated among donors. Dominant at 160-218 and 743-854, vaccine-associated CD4 TCRs also spanned spike.

The data were produced by immunoSEQ multiplex PCR, yet TCRdb's version contains in-frame clones alone and is incomplete. The repertoire has 200,000 or so clones, over 80% of them found once; the top ten carry under 7.5%. The CDR3 is 14 residues long. V lost 1 base, J lost 5 bases, and 8 bases lay in between. Germline CDR1 and CDR2: SGHTA and FQGNSA. This chain joins TRBV7-2 and TRBJ2-2, with no clear D. The receptor comes from an adult in good health. The sequenced sample was peripheral blood, obtained on day 0 of AZD1222 vaccination. The CDR3, as DNA: TGTGCCAGCAGCTTAGGTGACAATACCGGGGAGCTGTTTTTT. Encoded protein: CASSLGDNTGELFF.